This TCR beta chain was captured by sequencing in a study of blood T cell repertoires in COVID-19. Profiling relied on immunoSEQ multiplex PCR, and the TCRdb table lists in-frame clones only, not all of them. The sample has 60,000 to 70,000 clones; 80% to 85% are singletons. The CDR3 extends over 14 amino acids. Trimming left V 4 bases short and J 2 bases short, with 11 bases between. Germline V lookup: CDR1 SGHRS, CDR2 YFSETQ. This clone was seen only once. Sequencing input: peripheral blood. The genes are TRBV5-1 and TRBJ2-3; D is unresolved. The TCR originated in a man aged 50 or older with active COVID-19. The CDR3 is CASSDPGTTDTQYF. The CDR3 DNA is TGCGCCAGCAGCGATCCAGGAACCACAGATACGCAGTATTTT.